A selection of T cell receptor beta chains follows, all from one sample in a study of blood T cell repertoires in COVID-19. Some clones are missing from TCRdb's copy, which holds only in-frame ones; the method was immunoSEQ multiplex PCR. Of over 110,000 clones listed, approximately 89% are singletons. Sequencing used peripheral blood. These receptors were taken from a human donor in a cohort sampled during active COVID-19. The CDR3 runs from the conserved cysteine through the conserved F or W. D genes are given only for firm matches. For some rows the clone size is stated as once, few or many, or as a class when expanded; others skip it.

size	D	V	J	DNA	CDR3
NA	TRBD2	TRBV29-1	TRBJ2-3	TGCAGCGCCGATAGCGGGGCTAGCACAGATACGCAGTATTTT	CSADSGASTDTQYF
NA	TRBD1	TRBV6-5	TRBJ1-2	TGTGCCAGCAAACGACAGGGCGGTGGCTACACCTTC	CASKRQGGGYTF
NA	NA	TRBV21-1	TRBJ2-6	TGTGCCAGCAGTCGGGACAAGGGGCCCCGGACTTTC	CASSRDKGPRTF
NA	NA	TRBV6-5	TRBJ2-1	TGTGCCAGCAGTTACTCTCAGGGAAGGGGCGATGAGCAGTTCTTC	CASSYSQGRGDEQFF
NA	NA	TRBV5-4	TRBJ2-1	TGTGCCAGCAGCTTGGGACAGAACTCCTACAATGAGCAGTTCTTC	CASSLGQNSYNEQFF
NA	TRBD1	TRBV7-3	TRBJ2-1	TGTGCCAGCAGCCCGGGACAGGGGTCGTACAATGAGCAGTTCTTC	CASSPGQGSYNEQFF
NA	TRBD1	TRBV27	TRBJ1-3	TGTGCCAGCAGTCGGACAGGGTCCTCTGGAAACACCATATATTTT	CASSRTGSSGNTIYF
NA	NA	TRBV3-1/TRBV3-2	TRBJ1-4	TGTGCCAGCAGCCGAAGTGGACAGCCCCTGCCGGAAAAACTGTTTTTT	CASSRSGQPLPEKLFF
NA	NA	TRBV9	TRBJ1-1	TGTGCCAGCAGCGTAGAATCGGGGTCCTCTGAAGCTTTCTTT	CASSVESGSSEAFF
NA	TRBD1	TRBV9	TRBJ2-7	TGTGCCAGCAGCGAGGGGGACAGTCTCTACGAGCAGTACTTC	CASSEGDSLYEQYF
NA	NA	TRBV18	TRBJ2-2	TGTGCCAGCTCACTCAGCCCGCTAGTTAGCCGGAGAACCGGGGAGCTGTTTTTT	CASSLSPLVSRRTGELFF
NA	NA	TRBV29-1	TRBJ1-1	TGCAGCGTCGAGGGACTGAAACTTGAAGCTTTCTTT	CSVEGLKLEAFF
NA	NA	TRBV12-3/TRBV12-4	TRBJ2-7	TGTGCCAGTAACCGGGGGTACGAGCAGTACTTC	CASNRGYEQYF
NA	NA	TRBV18	TRBJ1-3	TGTGCCAGCTCACCAACCGAGGCGTCTGGAAACACCATATATTTT	CASSPTEASGNTIYF
once	NA	TRBV19	TRBJ1-2	TGTGCCAGTAGTATAGGAAGAGGTAACTATGGCTACACCTTC	CASSIGRGNYGYTF
NA	NA	TRBV7-8	TRBJ1-6	TGTGCCAGCAGCTTAGGGGAGAGCTCCTATAATTCACCCCTCCACTTT	CASSLGESSYNSPLHF
NA	TRBD1	TRBV9	TRBJ2-7	TGTGCCAGCAGCGGAAACCCCGGGACAGGGCTAAAAAACGAGCAGTACTTC	CASSGNPGTGLKNEQYF
few	NA	TRBV5-6	TRBJ1-2	TGTGCCAGCAGCTCGGACTCAGGGGCCTATGGCTACACCTTC	CASSSDSGAYGYTF
once	TRBD2	TRBV2	TRBJ2-7	TGTGCCAGCATAAATCTAGCGGGGGGGAGCGAGCAGTACTTC	CASINLAGGSEQYF
NA	NA	TRBV12-3/TRBV12-4	TRBJ1-1	TGTGCCAGCAGGTTCGGGGGGGCGCGGCAAGCTTTCTTT	CASRFGGARQAFF
NA	TRBD2	TRBV2	TRBJ2-3	TGTGCCAGCAGCTTAGCGGGGGGGCCAGATACGCAGTATTTT	CASSLAGGPDTQYF
NA	NA	TRBV29-1	TRBJ1-1	TGCAGCGTTGAAGCAGGGGTAGACAGGCCAAGGGGGTGGGCTTTCTTT	CSVEAGVDRPRGWAFF
NA	TRBD1	TRBV30	TRBJ1-6	TGTGCCTGGATGGGACAGGGGAGCTCCTATAATTCACCCCTCCACTTT	CAWMGQGSSYNSPLHF
NA	TRBD1	TRBV6-7	TRBJ2-5	TGTGCCAGCAGCAGGGACAGGGGGCTGCAAGAGACCCAGTACTTC	CASSRDRGLQETQYF
NA	NA	TRBV7-8	TRBJ1-2	TGTGCCAGCAGCTTTCGAACAGGGAGTAATGGCTACACCTTC	CASSFRTGSNGYTF
NA	TRBD2	TRBV4-1	TRBJ2-2	TGCGCCAGCAGCCAAGGATGGGCGGGGGGTCGGGCCACCGGGGAGCTGTTTTTT	CASSQGWAGGRATGELFF
few	NA	TRBV29-1	TRBJ2-3	TGCAGCGTTGTCAACAGATTTAGCACAGATACGCAGTATTTT	CSVVNRFSTDTQYF
NA	TRBD2	TRBV6-6	TRBJ2-1	TGTGCCAGCAGCTATCCCGCTAGCGGGGGGCGCAATGAGCAGTTCTTC	CASSYPASGGRNEQFF
NA	NA	TRBV19	TRBJ1-1	TGTGCCAGTAGTATAGATCGAGCGGGTGTTACCGTAAGGAACACTGAAGCTTTCTTT	CASSIDRAGVTVRNTEAFF
NA	TRBD2	TRBV7-3	TRBJ2-2	TGTGCCAGCAGCTTATTGGGGCGGGGGTTAGCCGGGGAGCTGTTTTTT	CASSLLGRGLAGELFF
NA	NA	TRBV12-5	TRBJ2-3	TGTGCTAGTGGTTTGGTACTCAGGGGAGGGACAGATACGCAGTATTTT	CASGLVLRGGTDTQYF
NA	NA	TRBV29-1	TRBJ1-2	TGCAGCGCCGTCTACCCGGGCTATGGCTACACCTTC	CSAVYPGYGYTF
NA	TRBD2	TRBV19	TRBJ2-5	TGTGCCAGTAGTACCAAGCGGGGGGGCGGTGAGACCCAGTACTTC	CASSTKRGGGETQYF
once	NA	TRBV7-2	TRBJ1-6	TGTGCCAGCAGCCCGTGGACAAATTGGGAAACTCCCCATTCACCCCTCCACTTT	CASSPWTNWETPHSPLHF
NA	NA	TRBV5-1	TRBJ1-2	TGCGCCAGCAGCTTAAGGACTGACTATGGCTACACCTTC	CASSLRTDYGYTF
NA	TRBD2	TRBV7-2	TRBJ2-5	TGTGCCAGCAGCCGTAACTACCGGTGGGCGGGGGGACAACAAGAGACCCAGTACTTC	CASSRNYRWAGGQQETQYF
NA	NA	TRBV12-3/TRBV12-4	TRBJ2-3	TGTGCCAGCAGTTTTACAGGGTCAGATACGCAGTATTTT	CASSFTGSDTQYF
once	TRBD1	TRBV11-3	TRBJ1-1	TGTGCCAGCAGCTTGGGGACAGGGAGAAACACTGAAGCTTTCTTT	CASSLGTGRNTEAFF
NA	TRBD2	TRBV2	TRBJ2-1	TGTGCCAGCAGTGGGACTAGCGGCAATGAGCAGTTCTTC	CASSGTSGNEQFF
NA	NA	TRBV12-3/TRBV12-4	TRBJ2-3	TGTGCCAGCAGCCCGACATACCACCAGCAGTATTTT	CASSPTYHQQYF
once	NA	TRBV7-9	TRBJ2-1	TGTGCCAGCAGCTTATTGGTTGAGCGGAATGAGCAGTTCTTC	CASSLLVERNEQFF
once	NA	TRBV10-2	TRBJ2-5	TGCGCCAGCACAGGGCTCTCGGGCCCACGAGAGACCCAGTACTTC	CASTGLSGPRETQYF
NA	NA	TRBV11-2	TRBJ1-1	TGTGCCAGCGGCCAGAGACCCGGGATTGTAGCTTTCTTT	CASGQRPGIVAFF
NA	TRBD1	TRBV29-1	TRBJ1-1	TGCAGCGTCGACAGGGGGAGTGAAGCTTTCTTT	CSVDRGSEAFF
NA	TRBD1	TRBV13	TRBJ1-1	TGTGCCAGCAGGAATACCGGGACAGGGGACCCTGAAGCTTTCTTT	CASRNTGTGDPEAFF
once	TRBD1	TRBV3-1/TRBV3-2	TRBJ1-3	TGTGCCAGCAGCCAACAGGGGGCGAAAGGAAACACCATATATTTT	CASSQQGAKGNTIYF
NA	TRBD2	TRBV7-2	TRBJ2-4	TGTGCCAGCAGCGCGGGACTAGCGGTAGCCAAAAACATTCAGTACTTC	CASSAGLAVAKNIQYF
NA	NA	TRBV9	TRBJ2-1	TGTGCCAGCAGCGTAGGCGAGGGGAGGGAGCAGTTCTTC	CASSVGEGREQFF
NA	TRBD1	TRBV4-1	TRBJ1-2	TGCGCCAGCAGCCAAGAAACTCCAACAGGGGGAGCTAACTATGGCTACACCTTC	CASSQETPTGGANYGYTF
NA	TRBD1	TRBV9	TRBJ1-5	TGTGCCAGCAGCGTTCGGACAGGAAGAGCTTCTCAGCCCCAGCATTTT	CASSVRTGRASQPQHF
NA	TRBD2	TRBV4-1	TRBJ2-5	TGCGCCAGCAGCCAAGTTGGAGCGGGGGGGCGGGAGACCCAGTACTTC	CASSQVGAGGRETQYF